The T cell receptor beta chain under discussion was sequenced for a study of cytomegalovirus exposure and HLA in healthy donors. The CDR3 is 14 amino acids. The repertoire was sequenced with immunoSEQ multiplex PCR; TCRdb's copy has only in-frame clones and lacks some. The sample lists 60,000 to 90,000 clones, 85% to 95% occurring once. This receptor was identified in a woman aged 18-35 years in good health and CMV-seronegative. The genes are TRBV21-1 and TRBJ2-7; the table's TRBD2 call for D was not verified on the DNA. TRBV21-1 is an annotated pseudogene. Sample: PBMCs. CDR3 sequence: CASSYGGVSYEQYF. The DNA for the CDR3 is TGTGCCAGCAGCTATGGGGGGGTGTCCTACGAGCAGTACTTC.